This TCR beta chain is drawn from a study of blood T cell repertoires in COVID-19. Study background: In each case, the material was cDNA or gDNA derived from T cells, B-cell-depleted T cells, or PBMCs.

Per the study methods: Estimated nucleated cell counts came from reference gene primer amplification. TCRdb's table, derived via immunoSEQ multiplex PCR, lists solely in-frame clones and lacks some. The V and J calls and clone size come from that table; D and trimming were worked out from the DNA. The sample has roughly 330,000 clones, nearly 90% seen once; the top ten hold approximately 6%. Participants' reported clinical history set cohort assignment. Symptom resolution, clearance, or two negative PCRs marked donors in Cohort 3 as recovered. This sequence was found in a woman aged 25 to 39 who had recovered from COVID-19. The source material was PBMCs or T cells enriched from blood (not recorded which).

Here the CDR3 reads CASSYDRNQPQHF. As DNA, the CDR3 is TGTGCCAGTAGTTACGACAGAAATCAGCCCCAGCATTTT. The V gene is TRBV19, the J gene TRBJ1-5; possible D gene TRBD1, 5 bases. The CDR3 spans 13 residues. CDR1 is LNHDA, CDR2 SQIVND, per germline (reference sequence). V shed 5 bases and J shed 4 bases, with 9 bases lying between them.